The clone carrying this T cell receptor beta chain was counted a few times. From unsorted bulk tissue weighing roughly 17-34 mg, DNA and RNA were co-extracted. This sample is part of a study of tumor-infiltrating lymphocytes in primary liver carcinoma. Study background: Productive TCRbeta reads per sample were roughly 3.5 to 7.13 million, not differing by tissue.

Germline V CDR1 and CDR2: MNHNS, SASEGT. The V gene end was trimmed by 5 bases and the J gene end by 8 bases; junction bases not matched to a gene: 11. The CDR3 is made up of 14 amino acids. Total RNA (roughly 0.45 ug) served as template for TCR beta cDNA synthesis primed by a constant-region primer. Each TCR beta library was derived from three nested multiplex PCR rounds that employed slightly modified ARM-PCR. A C-beta reverse primer and TRBV1-TRBV30 forward primers served in each of the first two PCR rounds, at approximately 10 cycles apiece. TCRdb redid the calling of the multiplex PCR reads with MiXCR, one entry per CDR3 protein. Among approximately 80,000 distinct CDR3 sequences, 69% were seen once, and the ten largest hold roughly 28%.

The sample taken for sequencing was tumor-adjacent normal liver tissue. The sequence was obtained from a man aged 40-49 years with primary liver carcinoma and hepatitis B virus infection. The genes are TRBV6-1 and TRBJ1-2, with TRBD1 identical over 7 bases. The CDR3 spells CASSFGETGIGYTF. The CDR3 nucleotides are TGTGCCAGCAGTTTTGGGGAGACAGGGATCGGCTACACCTTC.